This TCR beta chain originates from a study of graft-versus-host responses after intestinal transplantation. The wider study: Each of the recipients got a multivisceral, liver-intestinal, or isolated intestinal transplant. After anti-thymocyte globulin induction, recipients took tacrolimus and steroids for three to four years. General study points: Researchers found GvH clones in recipient marrow, and some showed up first in ileum or blood. Early post-transplant HvG declines were associated with peak circulating GvH clone levels.

Of note for this clone: What it binds is unknown.

Only in-frame clones appear in the TCRdb table, and some are missing; sequencing was by immunoSEQ multiplex PCR. Of approximately 130,000 clones listed, approximately 90% are singletons. V lost 1 base and J lost 4, with 13 bases in between. The CDR3 is 16 amino acids. CDR1 is SGHVS, CDR2 FNYEAQ, per germline. This chain joins TRBV7-6 and TRBJ2-2; D uncertain. This sequence was found in a human donor who received an intestinal transplant. The sequences come from unstimulated CD4+ T cells sorted from spleen or lymph node cells, collected before intestinal transplant. CDR3 in amino acids: CASSLELGMVTGELFF. The CDR3 nucleotides are TGTGCCAGCAGCTTAGAGTTAGGGATGGTCACCGGGGAGCTGTTTTTT.